This TCR beta chain appears in the sequencing data of a study of Graves' ophthalmopathy and Graves' hyperthyroidism. V shed 3 bases and J shed 2 bases, with 10 bases lying between them. CDR3 length: 14 residues. Germline V gene data show CDR1 as SGHVS and CDR2 as FQNEAQ. Disease in donors with ophthalmopathy had moderate-to-severe activity, CAS ≥3, NOSPECS ≥4 and under 3 months' duration. Patients with other autoimmune diseases, uncontrolled infections, pregnancy or lactation were excluded. An approximately 10 ml volume of fresh peripheral blood provided the PBMCs. This clonotype was counted ten times or more. Transcripts of RNA were the source for amplifying TCR beta CDR3 regions. Following a first-round RT-PCR that used HTBI primers, a second-round multiplex PCR was carried out. TCRdb called the multiplex PCR reads again in MiXCR, with one record for every CDR3 protein. The sample gives about 170,000 distinct CDR3 sequences, less than 45% of which show up once; about 5.8% is in the top ten.

The sample consisted of peripheral blood. The V gene is TRBV7-8, the J gene TRBJ2-5; D gene ambiguous. The sequence derives from a woman between 35 and 50 years old with Graves' ophthalmopathy. The CDR3: CASSFNGVQETQYF. As DNA, the CDR3 is TGTGCCAGCAGCTTCAACGGAGTACAAGAGACCCAGTACTTC.